These T cell receptor beta chains were read from a single sample in a study of T cells in Graves' hyperthyroidism and ophthalmopathy. TCRdb processed the multiplex PCR reads anew with MiXCR; each CDR3 protein has one entry. This table holds 340,000 or so distinct CDR3 sequences, roughly a fifth found once. The sample consisted of blood. These receptors all stem from a woman between 45 and 65 years old with Graves' hyperthyroidism. CDR3s leave out the opening cysteine and the closing phenylalanine or tryptophan.

V gene	CDR3 length	CDR3 protein
TRBV28	12	ASRKDSPSYEQY
TRBV6-1	13	ASSFINRVGDEQF
TRBV2	13	ASTAVGALNTEAF
TRBV11-2	13	ASSFNRSPQETQY
TRBV11-3	14	ASSPRRVNSGNTIY
TRBV11-3	12	ASSFSGNYNEQF
TRBV3-1	11	ASSQAVGYGYT
TRBV2	12	ASSGKSSSGGYT
TRBV5-1	14	ASSLVQDRFTYEQY
TRBV28	15	ASSIVGVQVRSTEAF
TRBV19	16	ASSIRLAGNLYQETQY
TRBV4-1	14	ASSHPGTTFNQPQH
TRBV7-9	13	ASSPQGASTDTQY
TRBV11-2	12	ATSRLAGYNEQF
TRBV5-1	11	VSSRDNFAEAF
TRBV11-2	10	ASSWGIYEQY
TRBV6-1	13	ASSAPGRLNTEAF
TRBV20-1	10	SARSSGGTQY
TRBV3-1	14	ASSPSLATSTDTQY
TRBV2	13	ASRYRGTGNQPQH
TRBV5-1	13	ASSFGTGGTGELF
TRBV10-3	12	AITPGTGNTEAF
TRBV20-1	11	SPEGGDRQPQH
TRBV28	9	ASSGTYEQY
TRBV19	13	ASSTRTGGGSPLH
TRBV7-9	14	ASSLVRGQRDTEAF
TRBV13	17	ASSLVDTGRAGSIYEQY
TRBV2	12	ASNLWGGRETQY
TRBV4-1	14	ASSQEQGARGNTIY
TRBV14	17	ASSQEGGQIIRGNTEAF
TRBV20-1	11	SARAGGGKTQY
TRBV19	11	ASSRDVLNEQY
TRBV18	13	ASSPGHNIKNIQY
TRBV13	11	ASSTREQETQY
TRBV5-1	8	ASRLDEQY
TRBV20-1	12	SARDGDREETQY
TRBV18	14	ASSPRGGGALGELF
TRBV28	12	ASSLRGRDQPQH
TRBV14	12	ASSQGGGQPPQH
TRBV5-1	13	ASSSNQVRGAEAF
TRBV27	12	ASSLLAGTGTQY
TRBV3-1	11	ASSPAAGNEQF
TRBV9	14	ASSVGEGRGQYEQY
TRBV3-1	12	ASSQEGFSYEQY
TRBV24-1	13	ATSDRSGDNQPQH
TRBV12-3/TRBV12-4	13	ASSSLLTGSIEQF
TRBV29-1	11	SVTPGPGGEQY
TRBV7-3	10	ASSIESGELF
TRBV12-3/TRBV12-4	12	ASRRPGDTGELF